One sample yielded the 22 T cell receptor beta chains listed below, sequenced in a study of OX40 agonist ivuxolimab in advanced cancers. The data were produced by immunoSEQ multiplex PCR, yet TCRdb's version contains in-frame clones alone and is incomplete. The sample has 55,000 to 70,000 clones; 70% to 90% are singletons. The sequenced sample was CD4+ or CD8+ T cells sorted from blood, obtained in a trial of the OX40 agonist ivuxolimab. These receptor sequences come from an adult with an advanced solid tumor such as melanoma, head and neck, liver or kidney cancer.

The rearrangement uses TRBV15 and TRBJ2-3; 7 bases fit TRBD2. Germline CDR1 LNHNV, CDR2 YYDKDF (reference sequence). Trimming removed 3 bases from V and 4 bases from J; junction bases left unmatched: 4. The length of the CDR3 is 14 residues. The CDR3 here is CATSSRAGADTQYF. The CDR3, as DNA: TGTGCCACCAGCAGTAGGGCGGGAGCAGATACGCAGTATTTT.

The chain uses TRBV10-2 and TRBJ1-1; TRBD1 agrees at 8 bases. The CDR3 has 15 amino acids. The V segment lost 2 bases and the J segment 4 bases; nucleotides outside the gene matches: 6. CDR1 is WSHSY, CDR2 SAAADI, per germline. CDR3 sequence (DNA): TGCGCCAGCAGTGAGCCCCAGGGGGCGGGCACTGAAGCTTTCTTT. As protein: CASSEPQGAGTEAFF.

The chain has TRBV4-3 and TRBJ1-3; D is unclear. CDR1 is LGHNA, CDR2 YSLEER, per germline. The CDR3 is made up of 13 amino acids. V was shortened by 5 bases and J by 2 bases, with 7 bases between the two germline ends. CDR3 DNA: TGCGCCAGCAGCGAAAGACCTGGAAACACCATATATTTT. It is translated as CASSERPGNTIYF.

The gene calls are TRBV30 and TRBJ1-5, with D hard to call. The CDR3 consists of 14 residues. Trimming stripped 0 bases from V and 4 bases from J, with 10 bases between. CDR1 is GTSNPN, CDR2 SVGIG, per germline (reference sequence). CDR3 bases: TGTGCCTGGAGTGTACAAGGAGGGAATCAGCCCCAGCATTTT. It translates to CAWSVQGGNQPQHF.

The chain combines TRBV6-1 with TRBJ1-5; perhaps TRBD1 as D (5 bases). The CDR3 consists of 15 residues. CDR1 and CDR2 (germline): MNHNS, SASEGT. V shed 0 bases and J shed 1 base, with 7 bases lying between them. The CDR3 DNA reads TGTGCCAGCAGTGAAGCGGGGGGGAGCAATCAGCCCCAGCATTTT. Translating gives CASSEAGGSNQPQHF.

This chain uses TRBV7-8 with TRBJ2-7, with D hard to call. The V end was cut by 5 bases, the J end by 3 bases, with 2 bases between. This CDR3 contains 10 residues. CDR1 is SGHVS and CDR2 is FQNEAQ in the germline V gene. CDR3 amino acids: CASSGYEQYF. For the CDR3, the DNA is TGTGCCAGCAGCGGCTACGAGCAGTACTTC.

The chain employs TRBV7-8 and TRBJ1-2; the D gene is possibly TRBD1 (5 bases). The germline V gene has CDR1 SGHVS and CDR2 FQNEAQ. The V and J ends lost 0 bases and 3 bases respectively, with 11 bases between them. The CDR3 loop spans 15 amino acids. The CDR3 here is CASSLATVRDYGYTF. DNA of the CDR3: TGTGCCAGCAGCTTAGCGACAGTGAGAGACTATGGCTACACCTTC.

This sequence joins TRBV9 and TRBJ2-5; 7 positions agree with TRBD1. Germline loops: CDR1 SGDLS, CDR2 YYNGEE. The CDR3 contains 14 residues. Trimming removed 4 bases from V and 3 bases from J; junction bases left unmatched: 6. The DNA for the CDR3 is TGTGCCAGCAGCCCCCAGGGACAGAAAGAGACCCAGTACTTC. Its protein is CASSPQGQKETQYF.

The CDR3, as DNA: TGTGCCAGCAGCTACCGGGGACAGATTGGAAACACCATATATTTT. Its translation: CASSYRGQIGNTIYF. The chain links TRBV6-5 to TRBJ1-3, with 7 bases matching TRBD1. The V gene's germline CDR1 is MNHEY and CDR2 SVGAGI. V was pared by 6 bases and J by 3 bases, with 8 bases of the junction left unmatched. This CDR3 has 15 residues.

The J gene is TRBJ2-7, the V gene TRBV6-5; the D gene is possibly TRBD2 (6 bases). CDR3 length: 14 residues. The V end lost 4 bases, the J end lost 6 bases, and 16 bases lay between the germline ends. The germline V gene encodes CDR1 MNHEY and CDR2 SVGAGI. The CDR3 reads CASSSPGTLAEQYF. The CDR3 nucleotides are TGTGCCAGCAGTTCCCCTGGGACTCTGGCCGAGCAGTACTTC.

This rearrangement joins TRBV4-1 to TRBJ1-5, with a tentative D call TRBD1 (5 bases). CDR3 length: 14 amino acids. Germline assignment: CDR1 MGHRA and CDR2 YSYEKL. V lost 4 bases to trimming and J lost 0 bases, with 7 bases between them. The DNA for the CDR3 is TGCGCCAGCAGCCGGGGGGGTAGCAATCAGCCCCAGCATTTT. It encodes CASSRGGSNQPQHF.

The chain recombines TRBV5-6 with TRBJ1-1; no clear D. The CDR3 runs 16 residues. V dropped 5 bases and J dropped 1 base, with 18 bases sitting between them. In germline, CDR1 is SGHDT, CDR2 YYEEEE. For the CDR3, the DNA is TGTGCCAGCAGTTCCGTCCCCGTCCCTAGGAACACTGAAGCTTTCTTT. This translates into CASSSVPVPRNTEAFF.

This clone appeared a few times. V usage is TRBV4-3 and J usage is TRBJ2-1, with D possibly being TRBD1 (6 bases). The V end lost 8 bases, the J end lost 2 bases, and 10 bases lay between the germline ends. CDR1 LGHNA and CDR2 YSLEER come from the germline V gene. This CDR3 spans 13 amino acids. CDR3 sequence reads: CASSEGAYNEQFF. The CDR3 DNA sequence: TGCGCCAGCTCTGAGGGGGCCTACAATGAGCAGTTCTTC.

J is TRBJ2-3 and V is TRBV19; 14 bases agree with TRBD2. From germline, CDR1 is LNHDA and CDR2 SQIVND (reference sequence). The CDR3 has 16 residues. Losses at the gene ends were 4 bases for V and 5 bases for J; bases not matched to a gene: 5. CDR3 sequence reads: CASSKPGLAGVDTQYF. In DNA, the CDR3 is TGTGCCAGTAGTAAACCGGGACTAGCGGGAGTAGATACGCAGTATTTT.

The rearrangement uses TRBV9 and TRBJ1-6, with TRBD1 matching 10 bases. CDR3 length: 15 residues. J gave up 7 bases and V 0 bases, and 1 base lay outside the gene matches. Germline lookup yields CDR1 SGDLS and CDR2 YYNGEE. CDR3 nucleotide sequence: TGTGCCAGCAGCGTAGGGGACAGGGGAAATTCACCCCTCCACTTT. This translates into CASSVGDRGNSPLHF. The entire variable domain, with the rest obtained from reference TRBV9 and TRBJ1-6, is as follows: DSGVTQTPKHLITATGQRVTLRCSPRSGDLSVYWYQQSLDQGLQFLIQYYNGEERAKGNILERFSAQQFPDLHSELNLSSLELGDSALYFCASSVGDRGNSPLHFGNGTRLTVT.

The chain combines TRBV28 with TRBJ1-1; D ambiguous. CDR1 and CDR2 (germline): MDHEN, SYDVKM. Between the trimmed V and J ends, which lost 3 bases and 6 bases, there was a span of 5 bases. CDR3 length equals 11 residues. CDR3 coding DNA: TGTGCCAGCAGTTTCCAGGCTGAAGCTTTCTTT. It translates to CASSFQAEAFF.

The V gene is TRBV6-5, the J gene TRBJ2-2; unclear D gene. The germline V gene has CDR1 MNHEY and CDR2 SVGAGI. V was pared by 0 bases and J by 0 bases, with 5 bases between. The CDR3 covers 15 residues. CDR3 bases: TGTGCCAGCAGTTACTCGAACCCGAACACCGGGGAGCTGTTTTTT. Its translation is CASSYSNPNTGELFF.

This clone has only one observation. The genes are TRBV7-2 and TRBJ2-4, with D perhaps TRBD1 or TRBD2 (5 bases each). CDR3 length: 14 residues. Germline V CDR1 and CDR2: SGHTA, FQGNSA. V was cut by 3 bases and J by 1 base, with 7 bases left in between. The CDR3 protein is CASSFEGAKNIQYF. CDR3 in DNA: TGTGCCAGCAGCTTTGAGGGGGCCAAAAACATTCAGTACTTC.

V usage is TRBV6-4 and J usage is TRBJ2-3; no clear D. This CDR3 comprises 15 residues. Trimming stripped 6 bases from V and 0 bases from J, with 13 bases between. Germline V gives CDR1 MRHNA, CDR2 SNTAGT. DNA for the CDR3: TGTGCCAGCAGCCCCGGCGAACAGAGCACAGATACGCAGTATTTT. Its protein is CASSPGEQSTDTQYF.

V gene TRBV5-1 combines with J gene TRBJ2-7; 9 bases match TRBD1. This CDR3 has 15 amino acids. The trim removed 0 bases at V and 6 bases at J, leaving 7 bases unmatched. Germline V CDR1 and CDR2: SGHRS, YFSETQ. The CDR3 here is CASSLAGTGFSEQYF. The CDR3 DNA reads TGCGCCAGCAGCTTGGCCGGGACAGGGTTTAGCGAGCAGTACTTC.

The chain uses TRBV27 and TRBJ2-7; 7 positions match TRBD1. This CDR3 is built from 13 residues. The junction had 4 bases not matched to a gene; V was cut back by 5 bases and J by 3 bases. Germline CDR1 and CDR2: MNHEY and SMNVEV (reference sequence). The CDR3 loop is CASSLGTVYEQYF. In DNA form, the CDR3 reads TGTGCCAGCAGTCTCGGGACAGTCTACGAGCAGTACTTC.

The chain carries TRBV30 and TRBJ1-1; maybe TRBD1 (5 bases). Germline CDR1 is GTSNPN and CDR2 is SVGIG (reference sequence). CDR3 size: 13 residues. Trimming took off 5 bases at V and 3 bases at J, with 13 bases between the two ends. CDR3 coding DNA: TGTGCCTGGGCTTCTCGGGGGGACACTGAAGCTTTCTTT. It translates to CAWASRGDTEAFF. Using reference TRBV30 and TRBJ1-1 for the parts outside the CDR3, the full variable domain is SQTIHQWPATLVQPVGSPLSLECTVEGTSNPNLYWYRQAAGRGLQLLFYSVGIGQISSEVPQNLSASRPQDRQFILSSKKLLLSDSGFYLCAWASRGDTEAFFGQGTRLTVV.